This TCR beta chain was captured by sequencing in a study of chemoradiotherapy in HPV16-positive cancers. Concerning this clone: Its antigen remains unidentified.

Between the trimmed V and J ends, which lost 3 bases and 4 bases, there was a span of 10 bases. Germline CDR1 MNHNS, CDR2 SASEGT. This CDR3 has 14 amino acids. Study-wide results and limits: Candidate HPV-specific clones and E7-related TCR motifs grew in tumor during treatment. In HPV16-positive patients, HPV-responsive T-cell expansion tracked better recurrence-free survival.

Clones were read by immunoSEQ multiplex PCR, and TCRdb kept only the in-frame ones, dropping some. The table records around 13,000 clones, approximately 77% of them present only once. Sampling was conducted from a patient who underwent chemoradiotherapy. The V gene is TRBV6-1, the J gene TRBJ1-3; no definite D call. The TCR was taken from a human donor with HPV-associated anogenital cancer. CDR3 in amino acids: CASSEGYGGNTIYF. The CDR3 nucleotides read TGTGCCAGCAGTGAGGGGTACGGGGGAAACACCATATATTTT.